The sample holds many counts of the clone carrying this TCR beta chain. What it binds is not known. This entry belongs to a study of blood T cells in healthy people across ages. Together with a sample-barcoded 5' primer, a J-beta primer mix was included in a second PCR lasting about 7 to 12 cycles. TCRdb analysed the 5' RACE reads with MiXCR anew, one entry per CDR3 protein. The data hold roughly 700,000 distinct CDR3 sequences, with roughly 30% observed a single time. Study outcomes and limitations: Higher diversity and more naive CD4+ cells were features of long-lived donors, compared to aged donors. Underestimates were what the diversity estimates from one million T cells were considered to be. Older age coincided with a roughly linear decline in TCR beta diversity per million T cells.

V was shortened by 10 bases and J by 3 bases, with 13 bases between the two germline ends. The CDR3 runs 13 residues. In germline, CDR1 is SEHNR, CDR2 FQNEAQ (reference sequence). The origin of this receptor is a woman older than 75 in good health. Sequenced sample: blood. The V call is TRBV7-9, the J call TRBJ2-4, with TRBD1 as a possible D gene (6 bases). In DNA, the CDR3 is TGTGCCACAGGGGCAATGGGCAAAAACATTCAGTACTTC. Residues: CATGAMGKNIQYF.